These 23 T cell receptor beta chains share one sample of origin, sequenced in a study of cytomegalovirus exposure and HLA in healthy donors. The study ran its PCR with 60 Vbeta and 13 Jbeta primers. Sequencing was performed with immunoSEQ multiplex PCR; in TCRdb, only in-frame clones are kept and a portion is missing. The sample contains some 170,000 clones, 70% to 90% of which appear only once. Sequenced: PBMCs. All receptors derive from a woman aged 25 to 39 in good health and CMV-seropositive.

This sequence joins TRBV4-3 and TRBJ1-3; D unclear. This CDR3 spans 16 amino acids. With 0 bases removed from V and 10 bases from J, the gap between germline ends came to 19 bases. Germline V gene sequence: CDR1 LGHNA, CDR2 YSLEER. The CDR3 region is CASSQDWTPLGRTIYF. The CDR3 DNA reads TGCGCCAGCAGCCAAGACTGGACTCCCCTGGGAAGAACCATATATTTT.

This chain uses TRBV6-5 with TRBJ1-2; 7 bases map to TRBD1. The CDR3 is made up of 12 amino acids. Germline CDR1 MNHEY, CDR2 SVGAGI. V trimming: 5 bases; J trimming: 9 bases; junction bases outside the gene matches: 6. The CDR3 DNA sequence: TGTGCCAGCAGTACGAGACAGGGAAGCTACACCTTC. Residues: CASSTRQGSYTF.

This rearrangement joins TRBV19 to TRBJ1-1; 9 bases fit TRBD1. Unmatched junction bases numbered 14, after V lost 4 bases and J lost 5 bases. The CDR3 is 17 residues long. Germline CDR1 LNHDA, CDR2 SQIVND (reference sequence). CDR3: CASSSQGTGIFMTEAFF. DNA of the CDR3: TGTGCCAGTAGTAGTCAGGGGACAGGGATTTTTATGACTGAAGCTTTCTTT.

This CDR3 is CASSKKGGQFSNQPQHF. In DNA form, the CDR3 reads TGTGCCAGTAGCAAGAAAGGAGGACAGTTTAGCAATCAGCCCCAGCATTTT. V is TRBV19 and J is TRBJ1-5, with TRBD1 as a possible D gene (6 bases). Germline assignment: CDR1 LNHDA and CDR2 SQIVND (reference sequence). The V end was cut by 6 bases, the J end by 0 bases, with 18 bases between. The CDR3 has 17 residues.

The rearrangement joins TRBV2 to TRBJ2-3, with unresolved D. CDR3 size: 15 residues. V dropped 3 bases and J dropped 3 bases, with 13 bases sitting between them. Germline lookup yields CDR1 SNHLY and CDR2 FYNNEI. CDR3 sequence (DNA): TGTGCCAGCAGTGAGGCCCTCACACAGACAGATACGCAGTATTTT. Amino acid sequence: CASSEALTQTDTQYF. The whole variable domain, filled in from reference TRBV2 and TRBJ2-3, reads EPEVTQTPSHQVTQMGQEVILRCVPISNHLYFYWYRQILGQKVEFLVSFYNNEISEKSEIFDDQFSVERPDGSNFTLKIRSTKLEDSAMYFCASSEALTQTDTQYFGPGTRLTVL.

The chain uses TRBV10-3 and TRBJ1-1; D uncertain. The germline V gene has CDR1 ENHRY and CDR2 SYGVKD. The CDR3 is made up of 14 amino acids. V was pared by 4 bases and J by 0 bases, with 9 bases between. The CDR3 DNA sequence: TGTGCCATCAGTGCGCAGGCAATGAACACTGAAGCTTTCTTT. This translates into CAISAQAMNTEAFF.

The rearrangement joins TRBV5-5 to TRBJ1-1; possibly TRBD1 for D (6 bases). The V gene's germline CDR1 is SGHKS and CDR2 YYEKEE (reference sequence). V lost 1 base and J 0 bases, leaving 13 bases between the germline ends. The CDR3 has 16 amino acids. The CDR3 DNA reads TGTGCCAGCAGCTTGTTTGGGGGGGCCATGAACACTGAAGCTTTCTTT. It translates to CASSLFGGAMNTEAFF. The entire variable domain, with the rest obtained from reference TRBV5-5 and TRBJ1-1, is as follows: DAGVTQSPTHLIKTRGQQVTLRCSPISGHKSVSWYQQVLGQGPQFIFQYYEKEERGRGNFPDRFSARQFPNYSSELNVNALLLGDSALYLCASSLFGGAMNTEAFFGQGTRLTVV.

J is TRBJ1-2 and V is TRBV6-6; 7 bases are shared with TRBD1. The CDR3 is 13 amino acids. Germline V gene lookup returns CDR1 MNHNY and CDR2 SVGAGI (reference sequence). V lost 2 bases and J lost 3; bases outside the gene matches: 0. CDR3 in amino acids: CASSYGTDYGYTF. CDR3 sequence (DNA): TGTGCCAGCAGTTACGGGACAGACTATGGCTACACCTTC.

As concerns this clone: Other DNA sequences within the sample encode an identical CDR3. The V and J genes are TRBV6-5 and TRBJ1-2; perhaps TRBD1 as D (5 bases). Trimming took off 2 bases at V and 2 bases at J, with 9 bases between the two ends. The CDR3 is 14 residues long. CDR1 and CDR2 (germline): MNHEY, SVGAGI. The CDR3: CASSYGQGNYGYTF. CDR3 bases: TGTGCCAGCAGTTACGGTCAGGGAAACTATGGCTACACCTTC.

Concerning this clone itself: Relative to the germline gene, one junction end is altered; a read error may explain this. The chain couples TRBV5-1 to TRBJ1-3; D gene uncertain. Germline lookup yields CDR1 SGHRS and CDR2 YFSETQ. The CDR3 contains 14 residues. The CDR3 DNA is TGTGCCAGCAGCACGGGATTTTCTGGAAACACCATATATTTT. This sequence encodes CASSTGFSGNTIYF.

This chain joins TRBV5-1 and TRBJ2-5; 12 nucleotides align to TRBD2. The CDR3 runs 16 residues. V gave up 1 base and J gave up 11 bases; unmatched junction bases: 12. CDR1 and CDR2 (germline): SGHRS, YFSETQ. As DNA, the CDR3 is TGCGCCAGCAGCTTGTTACCGACTAGCGGGGGCGAAGAGCAGTACTTC. Its translation: CASSLLPTSGGEEQYF.

The J gene is TRBJ2-7, the V gene TRBV6-1; no clear D. CDR1 is MNHNS and CDR2 is SASEGT in the germline V gene. The CDR3 runs to 13 residues. V was shortened by 7 bases and J by 1 base, with 11 bases between the two germline ends. CDR3 sequence: CASIGFKSYEQYF. CDR3 in DNA: TGTGCCAGCATCGGGTTTAAGTCCTACGAGCAGTACTTC.

This chain connects TRBV19 to TRBJ1-6, with D uncertain. From germline, CDR1 is LNHDA and CDR2 SQIVND (reference sequence). V gave up 6 bases and J gave up 8 bases, with 17 bases separating them. The CDR3 runs to 15 residues. The CDR3 loop is CASRPPGIKDSPLHF. CDR3 nucleotides: TGTGCCAGTAGACCTCCCGGGATCAAGGATTCACCCCTCCACTTT.

The rearrangement joins TRBV9 to TRBJ1-2; TRBD1 is a possible D gene (6 bases). Germline CDR1 SGDLS, CDR2 YYNGEE. Trimming removed 4 bases from V and 4 bases from J, with 17 bases in between. This CDR3 has 15 residues. CDR3 amino acids: CASSPGGGAGYGYTF. The CDR3 bases are TGTGCCAGCAGCCCGGGCGGGGGGGCGGGCTATGGCTACACCTTC.

In its sample, this clone was seen once. V is TRBV28 and J is TRBJ1-2, with D possibly TRBD1 on 5 matching bases. V was pared by 1 base and J by 6 bases, with 15 bases between. This CDR3 contains 15 residues. Germline lookup yields CDR1 MDHEN and CDR2 SYDVKM. The CDR3 nucleotides read TGTGCCAGCAGTTTATTTACCCCCAGGGTGAATGGCTACACCTTC. It specifies CASSLFTPRVNGYTF.

V is TRBV19 and J is TRBJ1-6; 7 positions match TRBD1. With 9 bases clipped from V and 5 bases from J, the junction kept 10 bases outside the gene matches. From germline, CDR1 is LNHDA and CDR2 SQIVND (reference sequence). The CDR3 runs 15 residues. The CDR3 here is CASRTGARNNSPLHF. CDR3 sequence (DNA): TGTGCCAGCAGAACAGGGGCCCGGAATAATTCACCCCTCCACTTT. The full variable domain, rest sourced from reference TRBV19 and TRBJ1-6, is DGGITQSPKYLFRKEGQNVTLSCEQNLNHDAMYWYRQDPGQGLRLIYYSQIVNDFQKGDIAEGYSVSREKKESFPLTVTSAQKNPTAFYLCASRTGARNNSPLHFGNGTRLTVT.

The gene calls are TRBV14 and TRBJ1-2; D is uncertain. Looked up from germline, CDR1 is SGHDN and CDR2 is FVKESK. This CDR3 comprises 16 residues. V was pared by 0 bases and J by 1 base, with 12 bases between. The CDR3 DNA reads as TGTGCCAGCAGCCAAGAGGAGCGTCTGAGTAACTATGGCTACACCTTC. The encoded protein is CASSQEERLSNYGYTF.

This clone showed up just a few times. The same CDR3 can be traced to other DNA sequences in this sample. V is TRBV7-3 and J is TRBJ2-3; tentatively, D is TRBD1 (6 bases). Per the germline V gene, CDR1 is SGHTA and CDR2 is FQGTGA. Trimming left V 3 bases short and J 1 base short, with 8 bases between. This CDR3 is built from 14 residues. This chain's CDR3 is CASSLAGGTDTQYF. CDR3 in DNA: TGTGCCAGCAGCTTGGCAGGGGGCACAGATACGCAGTATTTT.

The CDR3 spells CASSILRAGGETQYF. The CDR3 bases are TGTGCCAGTAGTATACTACGGGCAGGGGGAGAGACCCAGTACTTC. V and J are TRBV19 and TRBJ2-5; 7 bases agree with TRBD1. Germline V gives CDR1 LNHDA, CDR2 SQIVND (reference sequence). The V segment lost 2 bases and the J segment 4 bases; nucleotides outside the gene matches: 7. This CDR3 is 15 amino acids long.

The gene calls are TRBV5-4 and TRBJ2-5, with TRBD2 identical over 7 bases. The germline V gene has CDR1 SGHNT and CDR2 YYREEE (reference sequence). Trimming removed 2 bases from V and 7 bases from J; junction bases left unmatched: 14. CDR3 size: 16 residues. CDR3 bases: TGTGCCAGCAGCTTCCGCGTTCAAGCGGGGAGTGGGACCCAGTACTTC. This translates into CASSFRVQAGSGTQYF. The whole variable domain, remainder taken from reference TRBV5-4 and TRBJ2-5, is ETGVTQSPTHLIKTRGQQVTLRCSSQSGHNTVSWYQQALGQGPQFIFQYYREEENGRGNFPPRFSGLQFPNYSSELNVNALELDDSALYLCASSFRVQAGSGTQYFGPGTRLLVL.

This clone was counted a single time. This chain links TRBV6-1 with TRBJ1-5; D gene unclear. This CDR3 contains 15 residues. The V end was cut by 3 bases, the J end by 2 bases, with 11 bases between. CDR1 and CDR2 from the germline V gene are MNHNS and SASEGT. This chain's CDR3 is CASSDQPGGNQPQHF. CDR3 in DNA: TGTGCCAGCAGTGATCAGCCTGGAGGCAATCAGCCCCAGCATTTT.

This chain links TRBV29-1 with TRBJ1-5, with TRBD1 matching over 7 bases. Germline loops: CDR1 SQVTM, CDR2 ANQGSEA. The CDR3 runs to 14 residues. V trimming: 6 bases; J trimming: 0 bases; junction bases outside the gene matches: 5. The CDR3 coding sequence is TGCAGCGTAAGCAGGGGGGATAGCAATCAGCCCCAGCATTTT. This encodes CSVSRGDSNQPQHF.

This clone was picked up one time. V and J are TRBV9 and TRBJ1-1, with 7 bases aligning to TRBD1. V trimming: 4 bases; J trimming: 0 bases; junction bases outside the gene matches: 6. CDR1 is SGDLS, CDR2 YYNGEE, per germline. The CDR3 totals 15 residues. CDR3 amino acids: CASSSRTGLNTEAFF. CDR3 sequence (DNA): TGTGCCAGCAGCTCTCGGACAGGCTTGAACACTGAAGCTTTCTTT.